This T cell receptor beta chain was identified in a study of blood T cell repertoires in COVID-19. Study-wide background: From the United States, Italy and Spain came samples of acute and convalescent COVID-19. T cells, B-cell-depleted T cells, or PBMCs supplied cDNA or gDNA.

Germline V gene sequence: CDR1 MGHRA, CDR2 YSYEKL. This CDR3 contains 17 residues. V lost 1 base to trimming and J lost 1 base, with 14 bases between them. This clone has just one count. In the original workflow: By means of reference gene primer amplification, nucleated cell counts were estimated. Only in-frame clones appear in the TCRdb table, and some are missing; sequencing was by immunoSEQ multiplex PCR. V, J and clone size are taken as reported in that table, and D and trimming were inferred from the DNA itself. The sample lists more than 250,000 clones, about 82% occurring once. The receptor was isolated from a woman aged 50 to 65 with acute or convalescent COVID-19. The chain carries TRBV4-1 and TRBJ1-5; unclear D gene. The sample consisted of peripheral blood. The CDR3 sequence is CASSQVHGGGSNQPQHF. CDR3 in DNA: TGCGCCAGCAGCCAAGTTCATGGAGGAGGAAGCAATCAGCCCCAGCATTTT.